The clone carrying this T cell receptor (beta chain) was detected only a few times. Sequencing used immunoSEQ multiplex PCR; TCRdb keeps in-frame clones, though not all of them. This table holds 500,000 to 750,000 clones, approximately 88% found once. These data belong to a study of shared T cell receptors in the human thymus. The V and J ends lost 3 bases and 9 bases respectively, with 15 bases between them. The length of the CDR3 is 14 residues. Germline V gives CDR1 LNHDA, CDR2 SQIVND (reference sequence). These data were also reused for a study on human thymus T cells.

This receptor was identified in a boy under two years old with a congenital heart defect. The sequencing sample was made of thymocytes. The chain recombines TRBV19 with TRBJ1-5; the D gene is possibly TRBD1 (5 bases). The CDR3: CASSMNPDGGPQHF. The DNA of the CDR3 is TGTGCCAGTAGTATGAACCCCGACGGGGGGCCCCAGCATTTT.